The 14 T cell receptor beta chains below were found in one sample sequenced in a study of T cell repertoires in cytomegalovirus infection. MiXCR, run by TCRdb on the reads, gives a single entry per CDR3 protein. The repertoire holds 250,000 or so distinct CDR3 sequences, with around 15% as singletons. The sequencing sample was made of CD8+ T cells from PBMCs. The receptors originated from a human donor in good health (CMV status not recorded). Some clones in this sample may be carry-over from other donors' samples.

The table lists this clonotype with many counts. The J gene is TRBJ2-1, the V gene TRBV14; D is possibly TRBD2 (5 bases). Trimming removed 6 bases at V and 1 base at J, with 10 bases between. The CDR3 runs to 14 residues. Per the germline V gene, CDR1 is SGHDN and CDR2 is FVKESK. CDR3 bases: TGTGCCAGCAGTCAGGACTTATCCTACAATGAGCAGTTCTTC. Amino acids: CASSQDLSYNEQFF.

This clonotype was seen at least ten times. V and J are TRBV7-2 and TRBJ2-3; D unclear. The germline V gene encodes CDR1 SGHTA and CDR2 FQGNSA. The CDR3 has 11 residues. Trimming shortened V by 6 bases and J by 2 bases, and 3 bases separated the two germline ends. CDR3 residues: CASRSTDTQYF. The CDR3 DNA reads as TGTGCCAGCAGATCCACAGATACGCAGTATTTT.

This clonotype was recorded at least ten times. The V call is TRBV14, the J call TRBJ2-7; D possibly matches TRBD1 or TRBD2 (5 bases each). The V gene's germline CDR1 is SGHDN and CDR2 FVKESK. With 4 bases removed from V and 3 bases from J, the gap between germline ends came to 16 bases. This CDR3 has 15 residues. CDR3 region: CASSRTGVRGYEQYF. The CDR3 region has the DNA TGTGCCAGCAGCCGTACCGGGGTAAGGGGCTACGAGCAGTACTTC.

The genes are TRBV5-1 and TRBJ2-7; 10 bases fit TRBD2. This CDR3 has 15 residues. Unmatched junction bases numbered 5, after V lost 2 bases and J lost 3 bases. Germline assignment: CDR1 SGHRS and CDR2 YFSETQ. CDR3: CASSFSGGTFYEQYF. The CDR3 coding sequence is TGCGCCAGCAGCTTTAGCGGGGGGACCTTCTACGAGCAGTACTTC. The variable domain in full, with the rest retrieved from reference TRBV5-1 and TRBJ2-7, is KAGVTQTPRYLIKTRGQQVTLSCSPISGHRSVSWYQQTPGQGLQFLFEYFSETQRNKGNFPGRFSGRQFSNSRSEMNVSTLELGDSALYLCASSFSGGTFYEQYFGPGTRLTVT.

This clonotype turned up a few times. The J gene is TRBJ1-3, the V gene TRBV7-9, with TRBD1 identical over 7 bases. The CDR3 loop spans 16 amino acids. V lost 5 bases to trimming and J lost 0 bases; unmatched junction nucleotides: 7. Germline lookup yields CDR1 SEHNR and CDR2 FQNEAQ (reference sequence). The CDR3 DNA reads as TGTGCCAGCAGCAAACCAGGGGGACACTCTGGAAACACCATATATTTT. Amino acids: CASSKPGGHSGNTIYF. Supplemented by reference TRBV7-9 and TRBJ1-3, the full variable domain reads DTGVSQNPRHKITKRGQNVTFRCDPISEHNRLYWYRQTLGQGPEFLTYFQNEAQLEKSRLLSDRFSAERPKGSFSTLEIQRTEQGDSAMYLCASSKPGGHSGNTIYFGEGSWLTVV.

This clonotype was detected only a few times. The CDR3 loop reads CASGAGVGTEAFF. The CDR3 DNA sequence: TGCGCCAGCGGGGCAGGGGTCGGCACTGAAGCTTTCTTT. This sequence joins TRBV4-1 and TRBJ1-1, with D possibly matching TRBD1 (6 bases). V lost 8 bases, J lost 4 bases, and 14 bases lay in between. The CDR3 runs 13 residues. Looked up from germline, CDR1 is MGHRA and CDR2 is YSYEKL.

This clonotype was seen at least ten times. The chain links TRBV11-3 to TRBJ2-2; D is possibly TRBD1 (6 bases). The CDR3 runs 13 residues. Per the germline V gene, CDR1 is SGHNT and CDR2 is YENEEA. The V end was cut by 5 bases, the J end by 6 bases, with 10 bases between. The CDR3 loop reads CASSPRGSGELFF. The CDR3, as DNA: TGTGCCAGCAGCCCCAGGGGATCCGGGGAGCTGTTTTTT.

The chain combines TRBV6-1 with TRBJ1-1; possibly TRBD1 for D (5 bases). Germline V gene sequence: CDR1 MNHNS, CDR2 SASEGT. V lost 1 base, J lost 5 bases, and 11 bases lay in between. This CDR3 is built from 14 residues. Here the CDR3 DNA reads TGTGCCAGCAGTGAAGACGCAGGGAGTACTGAAGCTTTCTTT. Translated: CASSEDAGSTEAFF.

This clonotype was recorded at least ten times. This chain connects TRBV7-8 to TRBJ1-1, with a weak D call TRBD1 (6 bases). The CDR3 covers 15 residues. Germline V gene lookup returns CDR1 SGHVS and CDR2 FQNEAQ. V gave up 1 base and J gave up 7 bases, with 16 bases separating them. In nucleotides, the CDR3 is TGTGCCAGCAGCTTAGACGGACAGACCCCCTTTGAAGCTTTCTTT. This gives the protein CASSLDGQTPFEAFF.

This chain connects TRBV20-1 to TRBJ2-7; 15 bases are a match to TRBD2. The V and J ends lost 4 bases and 5 bases, in that order; junction bases with no gene match: 6. The germline V gene encodes CDR1 DFQATT and CDR2 SNEGSKA (reference sequence). CDR3 size: 15 residues. CDR3 sequence (DNA): TGCAGTGCTACCTCTAGGACTAGCGGGGGGGACGAGCAGTACTTC. Protein: CSATSRTSGGDEQYF.

This chain uses TRBV28 with TRBJ2-1; 10 positions match TRBD1. CDR1 and CDR2 from the germline V gene are MDHEN and SYDVKM. J was trimmed by 5 bases and V by 6 bases; bases with no gene match: 10. This CDR3 is 16 amino acids long. CDR3 sequence reads: CASSSFTGTGDNEQFF. The DNA of the CDR3 is TGTGCCAGCAGCTCATTTACGGGGACAGGGGACAATGAGCAGTTCTTC.

This clonotype was counted a few times. The rearrangement uses TRBV14 and TRBJ2-7; D is undetermined. Per germline, CDR1 SGHDN and CDR2 FVKESK. The CDR3 loop spans 14 amino acids. Deletions cut 4 bases from V and 3 bases from J, with 13 bases between. CDR3: CASSRGRWDYEQYF. CDR3 in DNA: TGTGCCAGCAGCCGGGGAAGGTGGGACTACGAGCAGTACTTC.

The chain combines TRBV28 with TRBJ2-1, with D hard to call. The CDR3 is 16 residues long. Trimming removed 5 bases at V and 12 bases at J, with 26 bases between. Germline V gives CDR1 MDHEN, CDR2 SYDVKM. CDR3 in amino acids: CASSPLGGPLASGQFF. The CDR3 nucleotides are TGTGCCAGCAGTCCACTGGGTGGACCCCTGGCGTCGGGGCAGTTCTTC.

This clonotype was observed many times. This rearrangement joins TRBV7-2 to TRBJ2-7, with D uncertain. CDR1 is SGHTA, CDR2 FQGNSA, per germline. Trimming shortened V by 1 base and J by 4 bases, and 5 bases separated the two germline ends. There are 12 residues in the CDR3. The CDR3 region is CASSLEPYEQYF. CDR3 bases: TGTGCCAGCAGCTTAGAGCCTTACGAGCAGTACTTC. Variable domain in full (rest from reference TRBV7-2 and TRBJ2-7): GAGVSQSPSNKVTEKGKDVELRCDPISGHTALYWYRQSLGQGLEFLIYFQGNSAPDKSGLPSDRFSAERTGGSVSTLTIQRTQQEDSAVYLCASSLEPYEQYFGPGTRLTVT.